Below, 24 T cell receptor beta chains from the same sample are listed, as sequenced in a study. Using its own MiXCR run on the RT-PCR reads, TCRdb lists one record per CDR3 protein. The sample lists 550,000 to 750,000 distinct CDR3 sequences, 14% occurring once. The specimen sequenced was memory CD4+ T cells from blood. These receptors originate from a female donor in good health, serving as a healthy control.

J is TRBJ1-6 and V is TRBV18; no clear D. V lost 3 bases and J lost 5, with 11 bases in between. The CDR3 has 15 amino acids. Germline-derived CDR1 and CDR2 are KGHSH and LQKENI. The DNA for the CDR3 is TGTGCCAGCTCACCCCTCACTGGCGATAATTCACCCCTCCACTTT. Its translation is CASSPLTGDNSPLHF. Drawing the rest from reference TRBV18 and TRBJ1-6, the complete variable domain is NAGVMQNPRHLVRRRGQEARLRCSPMKGHSHVYWYRQLPEEGLKFMVYLQKENIIDESGMPKERFSAEFPKEGPSILRIQQVVRGDSAAYFCASSPLTGDNSPLHFGNGTRLTVT.

This chain links TRBV27 with TRBJ2-1; no clear D gene. Germline CDR1 MNHEY, CDR2 SMNVEV (reference sequence). The V end was cut by 6 bases, the J end by 6 bases, with 9 bases between. This CDR3 region has 12 residues. The CDR3 spells CASSKYSNEQFF. The CDR3 DNA is TGTGCCAGCAGCAAATATAGCAATGAGCAGTTCTTC.

The table lists this clonotype with a few counts. The J gene is TRBJ1-2, the V gene TRBV5-1, with 7 positions matching TRBD1. Trimming took 2 bases from V and 11 from J; bases not matched to a gene: 9. The germline CDR1 and CDR2 sequences are SGHRS and YFSETQ. This CDR3 is 13 amino acids long. The CDR3 loop reads CASSFGDRGPYTF. DNA of the CDR3: TGCGCCAGCAGCTTCGGGGACAGAGGACCGTACACCTTC.

The table lists this clonotype with many counts. V usage is TRBV12-3 or TRBV12-4 and J usage is TRBJ1-1; 8 nucleotides align to TRBD1. The V and J ends lost 9 bases and 4 bases, in that order; junction bases with no gene match: 7. CDR3 length: 13 residues. Written as DNA, the CDR3 is TGTGCCAGTCAGGGACAGGAATTCACTGAAGCTTTCTTT. The encoded protein is CASQGQEFTEAFF.

This clonotype was picked up a small number of times. The rearrangement links TRBV28 to TRBJ2-7; possible D gene TRBD1, 6 bases. Trimming left V 3 bases short and J 6 bases short, with 18 bases between. The germline gives CDR1 MDHEN, CDR2 SYDVKM. The CDR3 covers 15 residues. The CDR3: CASSFLGQGMGEQYF. CDR3 in DNA: TGTGCCAGCAGTTTTCTGGGGCAGGGGATGGGCGAGCAGTACTTC.

This chain joins TRBV4-3 and TRBJ1-3; D gene unclear. The CDR3 extends over 18 amino acids. The V gene's germline CDR1 is LGHNA and CDR2 YSLEER. With 1 base removed from V and 3 bases from J, the gap between germline ends came to 19 bases. The CDR3 DNA reads TGCGCCAGCAGCCAAGGGGCGCAGGCGCGACTAGGTGGAAACACCATATATTTT. It translates to CASSQGAQARLGGNTIYF.

A few counts support this clonotype. This chain links TRBV20-1 with TRBJ1-1, with 7 bases that match TRBD1. Germline CDR1 DFQATT, CDR2 SNEGSKA (reference sequence). This CDR3 has 15 residues. V shed 6 bases and J 3 bases; nucleotides not matched to a gene: 13. CDR3 in DNA: TGCAGTGCCAAGAGGGACAGCAATTCGGACACTGAAGCTTTCTTT. Protein product: CSAKRDSNSDTEAFF.

This clonotype came up a few times. The V gene is TRBV5-1, the J gene TRBJ2-5; possibly TRBD1 for D (6 bases). Trimming pared 2 bases from V and 3 bases from J, leaving 11 bases between. The V gene's germline CDR1 is SGHRS and CDR2 YFSETQ. This CDR3 spans 14 amino acids. This chain's CDR3 is CASSFQGSEETQYF. DNA of the CDR3: TGCGCCAGCAGCTTTCAGGGGAGCGAAGAGACCCAGTACTTC.

This clonotype has ten or more counts. The J gene is TRBJ1-3, the V gene TRBV6-5; D perhaps matches TRBD1 (6 bases). Germline V gene lookup returns CDR1 MNHEY and CDR2 SVGAGI. The CDR3 is 17 residues long. V gave up 0 bases and J gave up 2 bases, with 14 bases separating them. CDR3 residues: CASSYSVGQITGNTIYF. CDR3 nucleotides: TGTGCCAGCAGTTACTCTGTTGGACAGATAACTGGAAACACCATATATTTT.

The CDR3 nucleotides are TGTGCCAGCAGCTCCGACACCTATAATTCACCCCTCCACTTT. Translation gives CASSSDTYNSPLHF. This rearrangement joins TRBV7-9 to TRBJ1-6; the D is unclear. The CDR3 consists of 14 residues. V was trimmed by 4 bases and J by 2 bases, leaving 6 bases between them. Germline-derived CDR1 and CDR2 are SEHNR and FQNEAQ (reference sequence).

This clonotype was observed a few times. This chain uses TRBV20-1 with TRBJ2-5; TRBD2 aligns across 11 bases. The CDR3 has 15 amino acids. Germline V lookup: CDR1 DFQATT, CDR2 SNEGSKA (reference sequence). J lost 2 bases, V lost 5 bases, and 7 bases had no gene match. This CDR3 reads CSASSLAGGQETQYF. The CDR3 nucleotides read TGCAGTGCTTCTTCTCTAGCGGGAGGTCAAGAGACCCAGTACTTC.

Notes on this clonotype: A junction end diverges from the germline sequence, so it may reflect a read error. V is TRBV28 and J is TRBJ1-1; D remains unclear. Germline V gives CDR1 MDHEN, CDR2 SYDVKM. The CDR3 has 15 amino acids. DNA for the CDR3: TGTGCCAGCAGTCCCCAGATAGATATGAACACTAAAGCTTTCTTT. Protein product: CASSPQIDMNTKAFF.

This clonotype was seen only a few times. The genes are TRBV5-1 and TRBJ2-5; 7 positions agree with TRBD1. This CDR3 is built from 14 residues. From germline, CDR1 is SGHRS and CDR2 YFSETQ. Unmatched junction bases numbered 7, after V lost 4 bases and J lost 4 bases. CDR3 nucleotides: TGCGCCAGCAGCCCCACGGGACAGCGAGAGACCCAGTACTTC. As protein: CASSPTGQRETQYF.

This clonotype has ten or more counts. This chain links TRBV10-3 with TRBJ1-2; the D gene is possibly TRBD1 (5 bases). Germline lookup yields CDR1 ENHRY and CDR2 SYGVKD. V was clipped by 3 bases and J by 5 bases, with 10 bases between them. There are 13 residues in the CDR3. For the CDR3, the DNA is TGTGCCATCAGTGAACGACAGAATTATGGCTACACCTTC. It yields the protein CAISERQNYGYTF.

This clonotype was recorded at least ten times. The V and J genes are TRBV11-2 and TRBJ1-4, with 7 bases lining up with TRBD1. CDR3 length: 16 amino acids. Germline-derived CDR1 and CDR2 are SGHAT and FQNNGV. Trimming cost V 5 bases and J 0 bases; bases outside gene matches: 6. CDR3 loop: CASSIGTAATNEKLFF. In DNA form, the CDR3 reads TGTGCCAGCAGCATAGGGACAGCTGCAACTAATGAAAAACTGTTTTTT.

The chain couples TRBV18 to TRBJ1-1; TRBD1 matches 9 bases. Germline V gene lookup returns CDR1 KGHSH and CDR2 LQKENI. V shed 5 bases and J 0 bases; nucleotides not matched to a gene: 4. The CDR3 covers 15 residues. This CDR3 is CASSSDRGMNTEAFF. The DNA of the CDR3 is TGTGCCAGCTCATCGGACAGGGGCATGAACACTGAAGCTTTCTTT.

At least ten counts were recorded for this clonotype. This chain uses TRBV28 with TRBJ2-3; D tentatively reads TRBD1 or TRBD2 (5 bases each). Deletions cut 9 bases from V and 1 base from J, with 23 bases between. The CDR3 loop spans 17 amino acids. Looked up from germline, CDR1 is MDHEN and CDR2 is SYDVKM. CDR3 sequence reads: CASRSRVGGRRTDTQYF. CDR3 bases: TGTGCCAGTAGATCTAGGGTTGGGGGTAGACGCACAGATACGCAGTATTTT.

This clonotype was counted only a few times. V gene TRBV12-3 or TRBV12-4 combines with J gene TRBJ1-2, with D possibly TRBD1 on 5 matching bases. The CDR3 totals 12 residues. The germline V and J ends were trimmed by 8 bases and 4 bases, with 11 bases remaining between them. The DNA of the CDR3 is TGTGCCAGCGGGGGGGGAGTCTATGGCTACACCTTC. As protein: CASGGGVYGYTF.

The chain is built from TRBV11-1 and TRBJ2-7; weak D call: TRBD1 (6 bases). V was shortened by 4 bases and J by 0 bases, with 13 bases between the two germline ends. CDR1 SGHAT and CDR2 FQDESV come from the germline V gene (reference sequence). The CDR3 is 15 amino acids. CDR3 loop: CASSSDSLVSYEQYF. The DNA for the CDR3 is TGTGCCAGCAGCTCGGACAGCCTAGTCTCCTACGAGCAGTACTTC.

The chain is built from TRBV29-1 and TRBJ2-1, with a possible D match to TRBD2 (6 bases). Trimming pared 4 bases from V and 2 bases from J, leaving 12 bases between. Per the germline V gene, CDR1 is SQVTM and CDR2 is ANQGSEA. This CDR3 is built from 14 residues. The CDR3 sequence is CSVVGIAAYNEQFF. CDR3 DNA sequence: TGCAGCGTTGTAGGAATAGCGGCCTACAATGAGCAGTTCTTC.

Many counts were recorded for this clonotype. This chain links TRBV29-1 with TRBJ2-7; possible D gene TRBD2, 5 bases. V was trimmed by 7 bases and J by 3 bases, leaving 13 bases between them. This CDR3 has 12 residues. Germline loops: CDR1 SQVTM, CDR2 ANQGSEA. CDR3 sequence reads: CSASPGDYEQYF. The CDR3 DNA reads as TGCAGCGCGTCCCCCGGGGACTACGAGCAGTACTTC.

This clonotype came up many times. The CDR3 DNA is TGTGCCATCAGTGAGGGGTTAGCGGGGGGCTACAATGAGCAGTTCTTC. It yields the protein CAISEGLAGGYNEQFF. The rearrangement joins TRBV10-3 to TRBJ2-1; 10 bases line up with TRBD2. The germline gives CDR1 ENHRY, CDR2 SYGVKD. V trimming: 2 bases; J trimming: 3 bases; junction bases outside the gene matches: 4. The CDR3 sequence is 16 residues long.

The chain is built from TRBV3-1 and TRBJ2-3, with 13 positions matching TRBD2. With V trimmed by 5 bases and J by 13 bases, 9 bases remained unmatched. The CDR3 covers 14 residues. Per the germline V gene, CDR1 is LGHDT and CDR2 is YNNKEL (reference sequence). For the CDR3, the DNA is TGTGCCAGCAGCTCCCGGACTAGCGGGAGTTTAAAGTATTTT. This sequence encodes CASSSRTSGSLKYF.

Ten or more counts support this clonotype. The chain has TRBV29-1 and TRBJ2-1, with 10 bases aligning to TRBD2. CDR1 is SQVTM, CDR2 ANQGSEA, per germline. This CDR3 has 15 amino acids. J was trimmed by 4 bases and V by 6 bases; bases with no gene match: 9. The chain's CDR3 is CSVSASSGRYNEQFF. DNA for the CDR3: TGCAGCGTGAGCGCCTCTAGCGGGAGATACAATGAGCAGTTCTTC.